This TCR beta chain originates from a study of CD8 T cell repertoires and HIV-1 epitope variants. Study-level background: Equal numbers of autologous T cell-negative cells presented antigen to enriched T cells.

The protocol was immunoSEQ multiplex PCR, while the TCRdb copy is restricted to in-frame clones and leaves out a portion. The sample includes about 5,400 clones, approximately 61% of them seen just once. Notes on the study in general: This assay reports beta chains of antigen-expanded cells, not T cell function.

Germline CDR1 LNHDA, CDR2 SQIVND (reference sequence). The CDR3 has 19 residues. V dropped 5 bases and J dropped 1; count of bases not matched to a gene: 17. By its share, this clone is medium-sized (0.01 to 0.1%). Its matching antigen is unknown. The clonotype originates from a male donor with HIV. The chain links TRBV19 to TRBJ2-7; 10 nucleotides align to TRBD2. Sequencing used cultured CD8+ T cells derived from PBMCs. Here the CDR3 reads CASSPPSGGHLFNSYEQYF. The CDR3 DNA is TGTGCCAGTAGTCCTCCTAGCGGGGGCCATCTCTTTAATTCCTACGAGCAGTACTTC.